This T cell receptor beta chain appears in the sequencing data of a study of T cell responses to AZD1222 COVID-19 vaccine. General study points: Close to half of spike-specific TCRs reportedly recognize unmutated variant regions. Donors were chiefly white British, with a greater number of females, and clonal diversity was perhaps underestimated.

For this clone: The antigen is not known. The sample has other DNA sequences that encode this CDR3 too.

Trimming removed 3 bases at V and 5 bases at J, with 10 bases between. The CDR3 loop spans 13 amino acids. Produced via immunoSEQ multiplex PCR; TCRdb's table is partial and in-frame only. The data show roughly 200,000 clones, 85% to 95% seen once. This receptor was identified in an adult who received the MenACWY meningococcal vaccine as a control. The gene calls are TRBV12-3 or TRBV12-4 and TRBJ1-2; tentative D call: TRBD1 (5 bases). The sequencing here drew on peripheral blood, taken 28 days after the second dose of the MenACWY control vaccine. The CDR3 loop reads CASSLGRNYGYTF. CDR3 nucleotides: TGTGCCAGCAGTTTGGGGCGGAATTATGGCTACACCTTC.